This TCR beta chain was captured by sequencing in a study of beta chain features in type 1 diabetes. Investigators reverse transcribed all isolated RNA, so they sequenced expressed TCRB transcripts. Clones were read by immunoSEQ multiplex PCR, and TCRdb kept only the in-frame ones, dropping some. The sample contains about 150,000 clones, less than 9.5% of which appear only once. There are a few counts of this clone. One heparinised blood draw, averaging about 120 mL, came from each donor. The receptor comes from a woman aged 18-35 years in good health. The material sequenced was central memory CD4+ T cells from blood.

For the CDR3, the DNA is TGTGCCAGCAGCCCCGAGGCGACAGGGGCCTACGAGCAGTACTTC. Translating it yields CASSPEATGAYEQYF. The chain recombines TRBV2 with TRBJ2-7; TRBD1 aligns across 8 bases. V gave up 6 bases and J gave up 2 bases; unmatched junction bases: 9. CDR3 length: 15 amino acids. CDR1 SNHLY and CDR2 FYNNEI come from the germline V gene.